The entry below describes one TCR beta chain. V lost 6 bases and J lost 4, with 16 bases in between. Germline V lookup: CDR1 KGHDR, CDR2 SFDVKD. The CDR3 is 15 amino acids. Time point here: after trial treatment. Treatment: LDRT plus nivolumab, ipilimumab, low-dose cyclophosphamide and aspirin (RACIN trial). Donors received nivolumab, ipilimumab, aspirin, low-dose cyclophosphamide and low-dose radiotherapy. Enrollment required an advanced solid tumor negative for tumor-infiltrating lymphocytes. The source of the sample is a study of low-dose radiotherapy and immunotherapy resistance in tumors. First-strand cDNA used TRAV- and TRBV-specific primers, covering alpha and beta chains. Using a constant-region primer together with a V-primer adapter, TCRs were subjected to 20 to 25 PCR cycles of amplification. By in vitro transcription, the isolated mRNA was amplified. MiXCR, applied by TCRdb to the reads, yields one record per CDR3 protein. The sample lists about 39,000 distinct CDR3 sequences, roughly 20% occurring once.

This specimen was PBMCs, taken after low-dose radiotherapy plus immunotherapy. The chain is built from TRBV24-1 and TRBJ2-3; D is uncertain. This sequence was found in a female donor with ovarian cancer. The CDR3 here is CATSPGITKADTQYF. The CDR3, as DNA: TGTGCCACCAGTCCCGGCATAACAAAGGCAGATACGCAGTATTTT.